The clone carrying this TCR beta chain was seen many times. Antigen: not known. These data come from a study of human T cells and chemical hapten exposure. Study-wide results and limits: Patch test score rose with PT1 expanded TCR count, significant at thresholds 8, 16 and 32, not 4. Expanded TCRs made up significantly more big CDR3 similarity clusters than controls did.

V lost 3 bases, J lost 3 bases, and 13 bases lay in between. The CDR3 has 15 amino acids. The germline V gene encodes CDR1 SGHTA and CDR2 FQGNSA. TCRdb used MiXCR to reprocess the RACE reads, holding one entry per CDR3 protein. The data contain approximately 89,000 distinct CDR3 sequences, 5% to 8.5% of them singletons. Time point described: patch test 2, 6 weeks after DPC sensitization. Treatment of the sample: therapeutic diphenylcyclopropenone sensitization with weekly scalp DPC. Total RNA came from unfractionated whole blood. This TCR came from a woman aged 25 to 45 with alopecia areata. Some clones in this sample may be carry-over from other donors' samples. V usage is TRBV7-2 and J usage is TRBJ2-3; unclear D gene. The specimen comprised whole blood, sampled in connection with sensitization to the hapten diphenylcyclopropenone (DPC). The CDR3 DNA reads TGTGCCAGCAGCTTTAAGGCTGCTTTTACAGATACGCAGTATTTT. Residues: CASSFKAAFTDTQYF.